This note documents a single T cell receptor beta chain sequence. Amplification used 60 Vbeta primers and 13 Jbeta primers. Sequencing was performed with immunoSEQ multiplex PCR; in TCRdb, only in-frame clones are kept and a portion is missing. The data hold 150,000 to 200,000 clones, with approximately 78% observed a single time. The sample comes from a study of cytomegalovirus exposure and HLA in healthy donors. The sequenced material came from PBMCs. The TCR was taken from a girl under 10 years old in good health and CMV-seropositive.

The CDR3 DNA reads as TGTGCAAGTCGCTTAGGGGGACAGAACACTGAAGCTTTCTTT. This translates into CASRLGGQNTEAFF. This chain uses TRBV12-2 with TRBJ1-1; the table's D call, TRBD1, has no DNA check behind it. TRBV12-2 is shown as a pseudogene. This CDR3 has 14 residues.